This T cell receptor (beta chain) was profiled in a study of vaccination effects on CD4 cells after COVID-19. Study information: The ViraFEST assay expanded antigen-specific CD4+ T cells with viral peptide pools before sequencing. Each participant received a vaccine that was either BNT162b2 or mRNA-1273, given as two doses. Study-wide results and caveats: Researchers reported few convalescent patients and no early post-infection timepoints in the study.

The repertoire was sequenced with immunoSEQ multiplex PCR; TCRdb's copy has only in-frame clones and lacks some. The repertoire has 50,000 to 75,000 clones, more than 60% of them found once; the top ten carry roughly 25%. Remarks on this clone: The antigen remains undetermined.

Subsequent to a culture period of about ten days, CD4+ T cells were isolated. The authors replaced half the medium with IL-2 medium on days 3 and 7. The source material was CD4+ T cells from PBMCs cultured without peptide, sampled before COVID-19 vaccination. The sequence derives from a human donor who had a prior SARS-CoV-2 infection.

The DNA for the CDR3 is TGTGCCAGCAGTGTAACAGGGAGGGCTAATGAAAAACTGTTTTTT. Amino acid sequence: CASSVTGRANEKLFF. The chain carries TRBV2 and TRBJ1-4; tentative D call: TRBD1 (6 bases). The V end was cut by 4 bases, the J end by 3 bases, with 12 bases between. The CDR3 extends over 15 amino acids. Germline V gene lookup returns CDR1 SNHLY and CDR2 FYNNEI.